The entry below gives a single T cell receptor (beta chain) sequence along with its context. This clone's antigen is unknown. No base quality information exists; no much larger clone differs at one position. CDR1 is given as GTSNPN and CDR2 as SVGIG, both from the germline V gene (reference sequence). Including the terminal cysteine and phenylalanine, the CDR3 comprises 16 residues. Left in the record is the CDR3 DNA by itself, 48 bases read in frame from the first base. V is reduced by 2 bases and J by 0 bases, leaving a spacing of 13 bases between them. Using the deep immunoSEQ assay, TCR CDR3 regions were amplified from genomic DNA by multiplex PCR. Extracted genomic DNA from each cell subset was distributed evenly across all wells of several immunoSEQ 96-well plates, and each plate was treated as a replicate. For sorted subsets, each replicate PCR was loaded with 200 ng genomic DNA, equivalent to 25,000 to 35,000 T cell genomes. Purified libraries were quantified with a Qubit 3.0 fluorometer, sized on a Bioanalyzer 2100, and re-quantified with the KAPA Library Quantification kit. Each immunoSEQ 96-well plate was sequenced on its own single-read 150-cycle Illumina NextSeq 550 flow cell. From the authors' description of their analysis: Because the immunoSEQ output included only junctional sequences and no quality scores, the filtering could not be the same as the filtering used for full-length reads. To assign V/J genes and CDR3, sequences were annotated using PyIR, a Python wrapper for IgBLAST v1.9, with IMGT germline references. Any read was removed if the V/J assignment was weak (E-value above 1e-6), the CDR3 was missing, or the read contained stop codons, out-of-frame junctions, or ambiguous translated residues. V3J clonotypes were defined as sequences sharing an identical inferred V gene, J gene, and CDR3 amino acid sequence. Percentage overlap between repertoires was computed as shared unique clonotypes divided by the size of the smaller repertoire. RTK rarefaction, the Chao1 estimator, and Recon v2.1 estimates of unobserved clonotypes were used to assess repertoire richness. For all TCRbeta clonotypes obtained by the gDNA method from a few donors, generation probabilities were computed with OLGA. Not all clones reach the TCRdb copy of this immuneACCESS table, which keeps in-frame sequences only. Checked studies attribute under half of the gap to unresolved V genes and leave the rest unexplained. The V and J calls and clone size come from that table; D and trimming were worked out from the DNA. This sample has millions of clones in its table, and 85% to 95% of those were observed once. Clones ranked in the top ten supply 1.1% of the sample.

This sample is part of a study of shared clonotypes between healthy human individuals (dated by TCRdb to about 2020). For the study in its entirety: The cohort comprised two women and three men aged 18 to 49 years. Per donor, three plates each were used for CD4 naive and CD4 memory, two for CD8 naive, and one for CD8 memory. Blood TCR repertoires of about 5 healthy adults were deeply sequenced to estimate repertoire size and the extent of clonotype sharing between individuals. Different laboratories and diverse techniques were used to prepare libraries and sequence TCR repertoires, to increase sequencing depth and limit assay-specific biases. Each donor's leukapheresis produced roughly between about 0.8 and 10 billion PBMCs. What the study reported, not specific to this receptor: Higher generation probabilities were observed for clonotypes shared by all four sorted-subset donors than for non-shared clonotypes. Based on pairwise subsampling, the degree of clonotype sharing among donors was expected to be affected by sequencing depth. Rarefaction of sorted-subset datasets indicated incomplete sequencing despite the large sequencing depth. Larger estimated clonotype richness was generally found for naive subsets than for memory subsets. Sampling was restricted to blood, and TCR repertoires in tissue are likely to differ from TCR repertoires in blood. Because the study included a small number of donors, the genetic and exposure-history diversity represented was limited. Across a few donors, approximately 5% of naive CD4, around 3.5% of naive CD8, roughly 2.2% of memory CD4, and roughly 0.41% of memory CD8 clonotypes were shared.

CD8 naive samples consisted of CD45RO-negative cells that were positively selected for CCR7, yielding a CD45RA+CCR7+ population without TemRA cells. Donors were healthy HIV-negative adults with no recently reported acute infections or vaccinations. Every donor was a Caucasian adult residing in Nashville, Tennessee, USA. Blood was obtained by leukapheresis, after which PBMCs were separated by Ficoll-Histopaque density gradient centrifugation and cryopreserved in liquid nitrogen vapor phase. Analytical flow cytometry was used to check the purity and quantity of every magnetically sorted T cell population. Genomic DNA was isolated from every sorted fraction and measured by UV absorbance on a Nanodrop 2000c.

Sequenced input: naive CD8+ T cells sorted from blood. According to the study, the label for this sample's cell subset or site signals: CD45RA+CCR7+. The chain uses TRBV30 and TRBJ2-2; the D call is tentative, TRBD1 or TRBD2, as each matches 6 bases. The receptor comes from a man aged 18 to 30 in good health. The DNA is TGTGCCTGGAGTCTAGGGGGGCTGGCGAACACCGGGGAGCTGTTTTTT. The translation is CAWSLGGLANTGELFF.